Reported below is one T cell receptor beta chain. Its binding antigen is unknown. Per-base qualities were not stored, and no clone one base away is much larger. TCRbeta CDR3 regions were amplified from genomic DNA by means of the immunoSEQ Assay, a bias-controlled multiplex PCR. In the original analysis: The number of nucleated cells in each sample was estimated by amplification of reference gene primers within the assay. Sequence reads were collapsed and filtered to measure the absolute abundance of every unique TCRbeta CDR3 rearrangement. For each sample, productive Simpson clonality was calculated as the square root of Simpson's diversity index across productive rearrangements. TCRdb took over this immuneACCESS table, retaining in-frame rearrangements with V and J assigned. Such tables are incomplete; in checked studies, under half of the missing clones stem from an unresolved V gene, and the remainder is unexplained. Clone size and V and J calls were adopted from that table, with D and trimming inferred from the DNA. The sample table contains approximately 110,000 clones; only one count was recorded for roughly 80% of them. 3.5% to 5% of the sample belongs to the ten largest clones.

V was cut back by 5 bases and J by 4 bases, leaving a gap of 13 bases between them. The CDR3, from cysteine to phenylalanine, totals 14 residues. The read is trimmed to its CDR3 DNA, 42 bases read in frame from base 1. CDR1 and CDR2 (MNHEY, SMNVEV) derive from the germline V gene (reference sequence). The source of the sample is a study of blood T cell repertoires in COVID-19 (TCRdb year 2020). Turning to the overall study: The collaborator samples originated in the United States, Italy and Spain and spanned the acute and convalescent phases of COVID-19. The prospective study material was composed of cDNA or gDNA derived from T cells, B-cell-depleted T cells, or PBMCs. The dataset comprised deeply sampled blood TCRbeta repertoires from subjects exposed to, actively infected with, or recovered from COVID-19. A freely available public database, intended as a resource for researchers studying the immune response to SARS-CoV-2, is where the repertoires were released. The samples were drawn from the first 160 participants of the ongoing ImmuneRACE study and from 1,254 subjects provided by 6 global collaborators. Nearly every sample came with metadata listing a de-identified subject ID, COVID-19 status, age in years and sex. HLA class I and class II types, where available, came from metadata supplied by the sample provider rather than from assay-based typing. The investigation overall reported the following: Clinical and demographic metadata were provided uncurated, with the amount varying by source and participant.

Each collaborating institution followed its own protocols to collect whole blood in K2EDTA tubes. Collaborator samples were shipped for TCRbeta analysis as frozen whole blood, isolated PBMCs, or DNA extracted from either sample type. The clonotype originates from a human donor in a cohort sampled during active or convalescent COVID-19. This chain joins TRBV27 to TRBJ2-3, and perhaps TRBD2 as D gene, on 6 matching bases. The sequenced material came from peripheral blood. The CDR3 reads as follows: CASSPRLGPDTQYF. The DNA is TGTGCCAGCAGTCCCCGACTAGGCCCAGATACGCAGTATTTT.